The 32 T cell receptor beta chains presented below share a single source sample, sequenced in a study of human T cells and chemical hapten exposure. One entry per CDR3 protein, called by TCRdb with MiXCR from the RACE reads. The sample has approximately 79,000 distinct CDR3 sequences, about 8.7% seen once; the top ten hold 1.5% to 1.7%. The time point here: healthy volunteer bleed at 6 weeks. Before extraction, the whole blood was not fractionated, and total RNA was taken from it. The sample consisted of whole blood. These TCRs come from a male donor in good health. Some clones in this sample may be carry-over from other donors' samples.

This clonotype was counted between two and nine times. The chain recombines TRBV5-4 with TRBJ2-1, with 11 bases lining up with TRBD2. V lost 3 bases to trimming and J lost 4 bases; unmatched junction nucleotides: 9. The CDR3 spans 17 residues. Germline assignment: CDR1 SGHNT and CDR2 YYREEE (reference sequence). CDR3 amino acids: CASSWAPTSGKYNEQFF. The CDR3 bases are TGTGCCAGCAGCTGGGCCCCGACTAGCGGGAAATACAATGAGCAGTTCTTC.

This clonotype has more than one count but fewer than ten. The chain links TRBV20-1 to TRBJ1-2; no reliable D call. Trimming pared 6 bases from V and 0 bases from J, leaving 11 bases between. CDR1 is DFQATT and CDR2 is SNEGSKA in the germline V gene (reference sequence). CDR3 length equals 13 residues. CDR3 nucleotides: TGCAGTGCGGAAAAGGTAGCTAACTATGGCTACACCTTC. Its protein product is CSAEKVANYGYTF.

This clonotype has just a few counts. V is TRBV2 and J is TRBJ1-5; 7 positions agree with TRBD1. Germline V gene sequence: CDR1 SNHLY, CDR2 FYNNEI. V lost 4 bases to trimming and J lost 7 bases; unmatched junction nucleotides: 16. The CDR3 covers 17 residues. This chain's CDR3 is CASSALGTTGRRQPQHF. The CDR3 DNA sequence: TGTGCCAGCAGTGCACTGGGGACGACAGGGAGGAGGCAGCCCCAGCATTTT.

The chain recombines TRBV29-1 with TRBJ1-1; D is uncertain. V shed 3 bases and J shed 4 bases, with 6 bases lying between them. The CDR3 totals 11 residues. The germline gives CDR1 SQVTM, CDR2 ANQGSEA. The CDR3 DNA reads as TGCAGCGTTGATATGAGCACTGAAGCTTTCTTT. Amino acid sequence: CSVDMSTEAFF.

This rearrangement joins TRBV5-1 to TRBJ1-1, with 11 bases identical to TRBD1. Germline CDR1 is SGHRS and CDR2 is YFSETQ. Losses at the gene ends were 4 bases for V and 4 bases for J; bases not matched to a gene: 9. CDR3 length: 16 residues. The CDR3 DNA sequence: TGCGCCAGCAGCAGGACAGGGGGCCGATCGGGCACTGAAGCTTTCTTT. Translating it yields CASSRTGGRSGTEAFF.

The V call is TRBV6-6, the J call TRBJ1-1; unclear D gene. The germline V gene has CDR1 MNHNY and CDR2 SVGAGI (reference sequence). CDR3 size: 13 residues. V was pared by 5 bases and J by 4 bases, with 11 bases between. CDR3 DNA sequence: TGTGCCAGCAGTGCCCTAACGGCCACTGAAGCTTTCTTT. Translated: CASSALTATEAFF.

This clonotype turned up a few times. The rearrangement uses TRBV20-1 and TRBJ1-6; 9 bases align to TRBD1. The V gene end was trimmed by 6 bases and the J gene end by 8 bases; junction bases not matched to a gene: 5. The CDR3 contains 13 residues. Per the germline V gene, CDR1 is DFQATT and CDR2 is SNEGSKA (reference sequence). The CDR3 DNA sequence: TGCAGTGCGCACCGGGACAGGGATTCACCCCTCCACTTT. It encodes CSAHRDRDSPLHF.

This chain uses TRBV7-9 with TRBJ1-5; D ambiguous. V was clipped by 2 bases and J by 3 bases, with 8 bases between them. Germline CDR1 is SEHNR and CDR2 is FQNEAQ (reference sequence). This CDR3 region has 14 residues. CDR3 region: CASSLSADNQPQHF. CDR3 bases: TGTGCCAGCAGCTTATCCGCAGACAATCAGCCCCAGCATTTT.

The CDR3 spells CSVEGRTGGADTGELFF. Written as DNA, the CDR3 is TGCAGCGTTGAAGGTCGGACAGGGGGAGCGGACACCGGGGAGCTGTTTTTT. This chain links TRBV29-1 with TRBJ2-2; 10 nucleotides agree with TRBD1. This CDR3 is built from 17 residues. After removal of 1 base from V and 3 bases from J, the junction contained 8 bases not matched to a gene. CDR1 is SQVTM and CDR2 is ANQGSEA in the germline V gene.

In this sample, this clonotype turned up many times. The chain couples TRBV7-9 to TRBJ1-1, with a weak D call TRBD1 (5 bases). There are 13 residues in the CDR3. CDR1 is SEHNR and CDR2 is FQNEAQ in the germline V gene (reference sequence). The ends were cut back, 2 bases at V and 4 bases at J, with 8 bases in the middle. The CDR3 loop reads CASSLLQGTEAFF. The CDR3 region has the DNA TGTGCCAGCAGCTTACTTCAGGGCACTGAAGCTTTCTTT.

This clonotype came up a few times. The chain is built from TRBV18 and TRBJ2-5; D might be TRBD1 or TRBD2, each matching 5 bases. CDR3 size: 14 residues. Germline CDR1 and CDR2: KGHSH and LQKENI. Between the trimmed V and J ends, which lost 3 bases and 0 bases, there was a span of 8 bases. This CDR3 is CASSPPGHQETQYF. In DNA form, the CDR3 reads TGTGCCAGCTCACCTCCGGGACACCAAGAGACCCAGTACTTC.

This clonotype was found a few times. The J gene is TRBJ2-7, the V gene TRBV7-2, with 8 bases that match TRBD1. V gave up 5 bases and J gave up 3 bases; unmatched junction bases: 9. This CDR3 has 15 amino acids. Germline V gives CDR1 SGHTA, CDR2 FQGNSA. The CDR3 nucleotides read TGTGCCAGCAGCACCTGGACAGGGCCGTTCTACGAGCAGTACTTC. Translation gives CASSTWTGPFYEQYF.

This clonotype was seen more than once but under ten times. V is TRBV3-1 and J is TRBJ2-2; TRBD1 matches at 8 bases. This CDR3 is 14 amino acids long. After removal of 2 bases from V and 6 bases from J, the junction contained 2 bases not matched to a gene. The V gene's germline CDR1 is LGHDT and CDR2 YNNKEL (reference sequence). The CDR3: CASSQRTGSGELFF. The CDR3 nucleotides are TGTGCCAGCAGCCAACGGACAGGGTCCGGGGAGCTGTTTTTT.

This clonotype was seen a few times. This chain joins TRBV27 and TRBJ1-6; 7 nucleotides agree with TRBD1. From germline, CDR1 is MNHEY and CDR2 SMNVEV (reference sequence). This CDR3 contains 17 residues. V lost 6 bases to trimming and J lost 0 bases; unmatched junction nucleotides: 8. The CDR3 sequence: CASSHRGLSSYNSPLHF. CDR3 sequence (DNA): TGTGCCAGCAGCCACAGGGGATTGAGCTCCTATAATTCACCCCTCCACTTT.

As for this clonotype: The DNA is omitted, as the CDR3 cannot be located on it reliably, and the CDR3 follows TCRdb's listing. This chain connects TRBV5-5 to TRBJ2-2; the table's D gene call, TRBD1, was not cross checked with the DNA. Counting both end residues, the CDR3 totals 13 amino acids. Germline V gene sequence: CDR1 SGHKS, CDR2 YYEKEE (reference sequence). This chain's CDR3 is CASSRGPPGSCFF.

This clonotype was seen ten or more times. The CDR3 loop is CASSLSHRDHSPLHF. The CDR3 DNA reads as TGCGCCAGCAGCTTATCCCACAGGGACCATTCACCCCTCCACTTT. The V call is TRBV4-3, the J call TRBJ1-6, with a tentative D call TRBD1 (6 bases). V was pared by 5 bases and J by 8 bases, with 16 bases between. Per the germline V gene, CDR1 is LGHNA and CDR2 is YSLEER. The CDR3 length is 15 residues.

The table lists this clonotype with many counts. The chain employs TRBV6-2 or TRBV6-3 and TRBJ1-5; D call uncertain. V lost 6 bases to trimming and J lost 0 bases, with 9 bases between them. CDR3 length: 14 amino acids. The germline gives CDR1 MNHEY, CDR2 SVGEGT. This CDR3 is CASSQVYSNQPQHF. In DNA, the CDR3 is TGTGCCAGCAGCCAGGTTTATAGCAATCAGCCCCAGCATTTT.

This clonotype appeared a few times. The chain joins TRBV7-2 to TRBJ2-1; 7 bases map to TRBD2. Germline CDR1 and CDR2: SGHTA and FQGNSA. The CDR3 covers 16 residues. The trim removed 3 bases at V and 5 bases at J, leaving 10 bases unmatched. CDR3 sequence reads: CASSLGGPLRNNEQFF. CDR3 bases: TGTGCCAGCAGCTTGGGAGGGCCCCTACGAAACAATGAGCAGTTCTTC.

Many counts were recorded for this clonotype. The chain links TRBV5-5 to TRBJ1-4, with D unresolved. The CDR3 runs to 18 residues. V was clipped by 0 bases and J by 10 bases, with 25 bases between them. CDR1 and CDR2 (germline): SGHKS, YYEKEE (reference sequence). This CDR3 reads CASSLAGDFRQAEVKLFF. In DNA, the CDR3 is TGTGCCAGCAGCTTGGCCGGGGATTTCCGGCAGGCGGAGGTAAAACTGTTTTTT.

This clonotype was seen a handful of times. The chain has TRBV25-1 and TRBJ1-1; D unclear. V lost 4 bases to trimming and J lost 4 bases, with 13 bases between them. This CDR3 region has 14 residues. Germline V gene sequence: CDR1 MGHDK, CDR2 SYGVNS. The CDR3 spells CASSVHPVGTEAFF. Written as DNA, the CDR3 is TGTGCCAGCAGTGTTCATCCTGTCGGCACTGAAGCTTTCTTT. Supplemented by reference TRBV25-1 and TRBJ1-1, the full variable domain reads EADIYQTPRYLVIGTGKKITLECSQTMGHDKMYWYQQDPGMELHLIHYSYGVNSTEKGDLSSESTVSRIRTEHFPLTLESARPSHTSQYLCASSVHPVGTEAFFGQGTRLTVV.

The chain employs TRBV12-3 or TRBV12-4 and TRBJ1-5; D not certain. The length of the CDR3 is 12 residues. V was trimmed by 5 bases and J by 3 bases, leaving 5 bases between them. CDR3: CASSNHNQPQHF. The CDR3 DNA sequence: TGTGCCAGCAGTAATCACAATCAGCCCCAGCATTTT.

The V and J genes are TRBV11-2 and TRBJ2-7, with 7 bases fitting TRBD1. Germline CDR1 SGHAT, CDR2 FQNNGV. With 5 bases clipped from V and 0 bases from J, the junction kept 4 bases outside the gene matches. The CDR3 is 14 residues long. The CDR3 sequence: CASSGQASSYEQYF. The CDR3 DNA reads TGTGCCAGCAGCGGACAGGCTAGCTCCTACGAGCAGTACTTC.

This clonotype turned up a few times. This chain links TRBV4-2 with TRBJ2-2; possibly TRBD1 or TRBD2 for D (5 bases each). The CDR3 runs to 12 residues. Germline CDR1 is LGHNA and CDR2 is YNFKEQ. V lost 3 bases to trimming and J lost 7 bases, with 6 bases between them. Written as DNA, the CDR3 is TGTGCCAGCAGCCAGAGGGGCGGGGAGCTGTTTTTT. Translation: CASSQRGGELFF.

The J gene is TRBJ2-2, the V gene TRBV7-9, with a possible D match to TRBD2 (6 bases). The length of the CDR3 is 11 residues. Trimming took off 10 bases at V and 8 bases at J, with 11 bases between the two ends. CDR1 is SEHNR, CDR2 FQNEAQ, per germline (reference sequence). The CDR3 reads CATLAGGELFF. Here the CDR3 DNA reads TGTGCCACCCTCGCGGGGGGGGAGCTGTTTTTT.

This clonotype was recorded many times. This CDR3 reads CASSQHLGTRYNEQFF. The CDR3 DNA reads TGTGCCAGCAGCCAACATCTGGGGACCAGATACAATGAGCAGTTCTTC. This chain joins TRBV3-1 and TRBJ2-1; D tentatively fits TRBD1 or TRBD2 (5 bases each). The CDR3 is made up of 16 amino acids. Germline loops: CDR1 LGHDT, CDR2 YNNKEL (reference sequence). V gave up 2 bases and J gave up 4 bases, with 15 bases separating them.

This clonotype was seen many times. The rearrangement joins TRBV29-1 to TRBJ2-1; D remains ambiguous. The ends were cut back, 3 bases at V and 8 bases at J, with 11 bases in the middle. The CDR3 contains 12 residues. Per the germline V gene, CDR1 is SQVTM and CDR2 is ANQGSEA. CDR3 residues: CSVEGQWDEQFF. The DNA for the CDR3 is TGCAGCGTTGAGGGTCAGTGGGATGAGCAGTTCTTC.

This clonotype turned up a few times. This sequence joins TRBV7-2 and TRBJ2-7; D perhaps matches TRBD1 (5 bases). V lost 5 bases and J lost 3, with 14 bases in between. From germline, CDR1 is SGHTA and CDR2 FQGNSA. The CDR3 has 14 residues. CDR3 DNA: TGTGCCAGCAGCGCCGCGGCAGGGTACTACGAGCAGTACTTC. It codes for CASSAAAGYYEQYF.

This clonotype showed up just a few times. The chain is built from TRBV12-3 or TRBV12-4 and TRBJ1-6; D perhaps matches TRBD1 (5 bases). The CDR3 is 15 amino acids. Trimming took off 6 bases at V and 9 bases at J, with 18 bases between the two ends. This chain's CDR3 is CASRAQGGVSSPLHF. The CDR3, as DNA: TGTGCCAGCAGAGCTCAGGGAGGGGTGTCTTCACCCCTCCACTTT.

This clonotype appeared a few times. The chain employs TRBV2 and TRBJ2-3, with TRBD1 matching 8 bases. The CDR3 totals 15 residues. Germline V lookup: CDR1 SNHLY, CDR2 FYNNEI. J was trimmed by 1 base and V by 1 base; bases with no gene match: 1. CDR3 amino acids: CASSEGGQGTDTQYF. The DNA for the CDR3 is TGTGCCAGCAGTGAAGGGGGACAGGGCACAGATACGCAGTATTTT.

There are many counts of this clonotype. The chain has TRBV6-5 and TRBJ1-2; 7 bases are a match to TRBD1. Germline lookup yields CDR1 MNHEY and CDR2 SVGAGI. The CDR3 is made up of 14 amino acids. V shed 2 bases, J shed 3 bases, and the junction held 3 bases outside the gene matches. The CDR3 sequence: CASSYGQEDYGYTF. Here the CDR3 DNA reads TGTGCCAGCAGTTACGGACAGGAGGACTATGGCTACACCTTC.

This clonotype was picked up a small number of times. The CDR3 DNA follows: TGCGCCAGCAGCCAGTACACAGATACGCAGTATTTT. This codes for CASSQYTDTQYF. The chain is built from TRBV4-3 and TRBJ2-3, with D uncertain. Germline values: CDR1 LGHNA, CDR2 YSLEER. CDR3 length equals 12 residues. V was trimmed by 3 bases and J by 2 bases, leaving 3 bases between them.

The rearrangement uses TRBV4-1 and TRBJ1-4; D gene ambiguous. Trimming removed 6 bases at V and 8 bases at J, with 16 bases between. Germline-derived CDR1 and CDR2 are MGHRA and YSYEKL. The length of the CDR3 is 14 residues. The CDR3 is CASSRPGRTEKLFF. The CDR3 DNA reads TGCGCCAGCAGTCGTCCCGGGAGGACGGAAAAACTGTTTTTT.